The rows below give T cell receptor beta chains drawn from one sample of a study of T cells after yellow fever vaccination. TCRdb recomputed calls from the 5' RACE reads with MiXCR, one row per CDR3 protein. The sample has 150,000 to 200,000 distinct CDR3 sequences; about 11% are singletons. The material was CD8+ T cells sorted from PBMCs, obtained 15 days after the yellow fever booster vaccination. The receptor set was obtained from a man younger than 35 who received the YFV17D yellow fever vaccine. Both conserved end residues are part of each CDR3. A D gene is named only where the DNA matches it firmly. Size is omitted from some rows. Given values are once, few, many or a class for expanded clones.

V	J	size	D	CDR3	DNA
TRBV20-1	TRBJ2-1	-	-	CSARDLPTTYNEQFF	TGCAGTGCTAGAGATCTCCCTACGACCTACAATGAGCAGTTCTTC
TRBV4-1	TRBJ1-6	few	TRBD1	CASSPAPGQGSPLHF	TGCGCCAGCAGCCCTGCTCCGGGACAGGGATCACCCCTCCACTTT
TRBV12-3/TRBV12-4	TRBJ2-4	few	-	CASSLTDYNQYF	TGTGCCAGCAGTTTGACTGATTATAATCAGTACTTC
TRBV6-6	TRBJ1-1	-	-	CASSQGDTEAFF	TGTGCCAGCAGTCAAGGAGACACTGAAGCTTTCTTT
TRBV4-2	TRBJ1-1	many	-	CASSPGAGNTEAFF	TGTGCCAGCAGCCCCGGGGCAGGGAACACTGAAGCTTTCTTT
TRBV9	TRBJ2-3	few	-	CASSVDWASDTQYF	TGTGCCAGCAGCGTTGACTGGGCCTCTGATACGCAGTATTTT
TRBV6-2/TRBV6-3	TRBJ1-2	few	TRBD1	CASRIQGTNYGYTF	TGTGCCAGCAGAATACAGGGGACTAACTATGGCTACACCTTC
TRBV7-2	TRBJ1-2	few	-	CASSLVPDSMDGYTF	TGTGCCAGCAGCTTAGTCCCTGACAGTATGGATGGCTACACCTTC
TRBV29-1	TRBJ2-7	-	-	CSVGNSLREQYF	TGCAGCGTTGGAAACAGTTTGAGGGAGCAGTACTTC
TRBV6-4	TRBJ2-1	-	TRBD2	CASSDSSGGSGEQFF	TGTGCCAGCAGTGACTCAAGCGGGGGCTCGGGTGAGCAGTTCTTC
TRBV12-3/TRBV12-4	TRBJ2-2	many	-	CASSYAARLGVTGELFF	TGTGCCAGCAGTTACGCGGCGCGACTGGGTGTCACCGGGGAGCTGTTTTTT
TRBV4-2	TRBJ2-7	few	-	CASSQEGGGGPHEQYF	TGTGCCAGCAGCCAAGAAGGGGGCGGGGGCCCCCACGAGCAGTACTTC
TRBV7-6	TRBJ2-2	-	TRBD1	CASRSSGQGVRELFF	TGTGCCAGCAGATCGTCGGGACAGGGAGTCAGGGAGCTGTTTTTT
TRBV7-9	TRBJ1-2	few	-	CASSPLPGEGYGYTF	TGTGCCAGCAGCCCGCTTCCGGGCGAAGGCTATGGCTACACCTTC
TRBV3-1	TRBJ2-1	few	TRBD1	CASSQPRQGTEQFF	TGTGCCAGCAGCCAACCACGACAGGGGACTGAGCAGTTCTTC
TRBV3-1	TRBJ2-3	-	TRBD1	CASSQVVTGERVTDTQYF	TGTGCCAGCAGCCAAGTCGTGACAGGGGAGAGAGTCACAGATACGCAGTATTTT
TRBV28	TRBJ1-2	few	-	CASSPLGLGGYTF	TGTGCCAGCAGTCCCCTGGGGCTGGGAGGCTACACCTTC
TRBV6-2/TRBV6-3	TRBJ2-5	few	-	CASNGRGTETQYF	TGTGCCAGCAATGGCCGGGGTACGGAGACCCAGTACTTC
TRBV4-3	TRBJ2-2	few	-	CASSQVIPGHGELFF	TGCGCCAGCAGCCAAGTTATTCCGGGACACGGGGAGCTGTTTTTT
TRBV30	TRBJ1-1	few	-	CAWGGLEAFF	TGTGCCTGGGGGGGCCTAGAAGCTTTCTTT
TRBV12-3/TRBV12-4	TRBJ1-3	many	-	CASSSGNTIYF	TGTGCCAGCAGCTCTGGAAACACCATATATTTT
TRBV18	TRBJ2-2	few	TRBD2	CASSPSRGGKLTGELFF	TGTGCCAGCTCACCGAGTCGCGGGGGGAAGTTGACCGGGGAGCTGTTTTTT
TRBV4-1	TRBJ1-1	few	-	CASSQEGGWTDTEAFF	TGCGCCAGCAGCCAAGAAGGAGGGTGGACAGACACTGAAGCTTTCTTT
TRBV28	TRBJ1-1	few	-	CASSRRVNTEAFF	TGTGCCAGCAGCCGAAGGGTGAACACTGAAGCTTTCTTT
TRBV7-9	TRBJ1-1	-	TRBD1	CASSSRGGVTEAFF	TGTGCCAGCAGCTCCAGGGGGGGCGTCACTGAAGCTTTCTTT
TRBV5-5	TRBJ2-5	few	-	CASTLPGDPATQYF	TGTGCCAGCACCTTGCCCGGCGATCCAGCGACCCAGTACTTC
TRBV6-5	TRBJ2-2	few	-	CASSSSLDLWNTGELFF	TGTGCCAGCAGTTCCTCACTGGACCTTTGGAACACCGGGGAGCTGTTTTTT
TRBV6-5	TRBJ2-2	few	-	CASSYASNTGELFF	TGTGCCAGCAGTTACGCCTCGAACACCGGGGAGCTGTTTTTT
TRBV5-6	TRBJ2-1	few	TRBD2	CASMEAGGLPNEQFF	TGTGCCAGCATGGAGGCGGGGGGGCTCCCCAATGAGCAGTTCTTC
TRBV6-2/TRBV6-3	TRBJ2-3	few	-	CASSYGPGDATDTQYF	TGTGCCAGCAGTTACGGTCCGGGGGATGCCACAGATACGCAGTATTTT
TRBV3-1	TRBJ2-1	many	-	CASATGGGYNEQFF	TGTGCCAGCGCGACCGGGGGCGGATACAATGAGCAGTTCTTC
TRBV2	TRBJ2-1	-	-	CASSVRQVPFF	TGTGCCAGCAGTGTACGACAGGTACCGTTCTTC
TRBV7-9	TRBJ2-3	few	-	CASSFQLADTQYF	TGTGCCAGCAGCTTCCAACTAGCAGATACGCAGTATTTT
TRBV28	TRBJ2-5	-	-	CASSPMMKTQYF	TGTGCCAGCAGTCCGATGATGAAGACCCAGTACTTC
TRBV29-1	TRBJ2-7	-	-	CSVGQASEGEQYF	TGCAGCGTTGGACAGGCCTCGGAAGGCGAGCAGTACTTC
TRBV2	TRBJ2-2	few	-	CASSGGTGELFF	TGTGCCAGCAGTGGAGGAACCGGGGAGCTGTTTTTT
TRBV7-8	TRBJ2-5	-	-	CASIGFLPGAREETQYF	TGTGCCAGCATTGGGTTTTTACCAGGGGCTCGAGAAGAGACCCAGTACTTC
TRBV9	TRBJ2-2	few	-	CASSEIQTGELFF	TGTGCCAGCAGCGAGATCCAGACCGGGGAGCTGTTTTTT
TRBV14	TRBJ2-5	-	TRBD1	CASSQGGQGQETQYF	TGTGCCAGCAGCCAAGGCGGACAGGGACAAGAGACCCAGTACTTC
TRBV6-5	TRBJ1-5	-	-	CASRPPGSNQPQHF	TGTGCCAGCCGCCCCCCGGGGAGCAATCAGCCCCAGCATTTT